A selection of T cell receptor beta chains follows, all from one sample in a study of cytomegalovirus exposure and HLA in healthy donors. Libraries were prepared by immunoSEQ multiplex PCR; TCRdb keeps only in-frame clonotypes and omits some of them. Of around 200,000 clones detected, approximately 84% appear once; the ten largest clones hold more than 0.45%. Input material: PBMCs. The receptor source for this set is a middle-aged woman in good health and CMV-seronegative. Both conserved end residues are part of each CDR3. A D gene is named only where the DNA matches it firmly. Clone size, where shown, is once, few, many, or a class for clones that have expanded.

TRBD2	TRBV2	TRBJ2-2	.	TGTGCCAGCAAAGGGACTAGCGGGGGAACCGGGGAGCTGTTTTTT	CASKGTSGGTGELFF
TRBD2	TRBV19	TRBJ2-2	.	TGTGCCAGTAGTATAGATCGGGGGGCCGGGGAGCTGTTTTTT	CASSIDRGAGELFF
.	TRBV5-1	TRBJ2-5	.	TGCGCCAGCAGGGCCCTCTCCCAAGAGACCCAGTACTTC	CASRALSQETQYF
.	TRBV6-6	TRBJ2-4	.	TGTGCCAGCAGTTACTCGGGGGGGCAAAACATTCAGTACTTC	CASSYSGGQNIQYF
TRBD1	TRBV5-1	TRBJ2-7	.	TGCGCCAGCAGCCCTGGACAGGGGGGTTTCTACGAGCAGTACTTC	CASSPGQGGFYEQYF
.	TRBV7-8	TRBJ1-4	.	TGTGCCAGCAGCTCCGAAGCCGGGGTTTATAATGAAAAACTGTTTTTT	CASSSEAGVYNEKLFF
TRBD1	TRBV6-1	TRBJ1-2	.	TGTGCCAGCAGTGACAGGGGGGCTAACTATGGCTACACCTTC	CASSDRGANYGYTF
.	TRBV5-1	TRBJ2-3	.	TGCGCCAGCAGCTCTTCCCTCTTAGCGGATACGCAGTATTTT	CASSSSLLADTQYF
TRBD2	TRBV6-5	TRBJ2-3	.	TGTGCCAGCAGTTTTAGCGGGGGTGGTACAGATACGCAGTATTTT	CASSFSGGGTDTQYF
TRBD1	TRBV18	TRBJ2-7	.	TGTGCCAGCTCAGGAGACTACAGGGGGTACGAGCAGTACTTC	CASSGDYRGYEQYF
TRBD2	TRBV10-2	TRBJ2-4	.	TGCGCCACCAAACTAGCGGGGGGTCAAAACATTCAGTACTTC	CATKLAGGQNIQYF
TRBD1	TRBV2	TRBJ1-2	once	TGTGCCAGCGGGAGTGGGACAGGGCTTGGCTACACCTTC	CASGSGTGLGYTF
.	TRBV4-1	TRBJ2-3	.	TGCGCCAGCAGCTCTTCGGACTTTCCAGATACGCAGTATTTT	CASSSSDFPDTQYF
.	TRBV6-1	TRBJ1-2	.	TGTGCCAGCAGCGCTTCACAGGGTATATCTAATGGCTACACCTTC	CASSASQGISNGYTF
.	TRBV7-9	TRBJ1-1	.	TGTGCCAGCAGCCACCCGGGGGTAGGTTTGGCTTTCTTT	CASSHPGVGLAFF
.	TRBV27	TRBJ2-1	once	TGTGCCAGCAGTTCTTGGGGGGGCTTGAATGAGCAGTTCTTC	CASSSWGGLNEQFF
.	TRBV11-2	TRBJ2-2	.	TGTGCCAGCAGCCTTCCCGGGGGGCCCACCGGGGAGCTGTTTTTT	CASSLPGGPTGELFF
TRBD2	TRBV4-3	TRBJ2-3	many	TGCGCCAGCAGCCGCCTGCGGGGGGCTAGCACAGATACGCAGTATTTT	CASSRLRGASTDTQYF
.	TRBV5-1	TRBJ1-6	.	TGCGCCAGCAGCTTGGGGACACACTCCTATAATTCACCCCTCCACTTT	CASSLGTHSYNSPLHF
.	TRBV7-2	TRBJ2-2	.	TGTGCCAGCAGCTCATCTCTAGCGTCGGGCGGGGAGCTGTTTTTT	CASSSSLASGGELFF
.	TRBV28	TRBJ2-2	.	TGTGCCAGCAGTTTCTTAGCGAACACCGGGGAGCTGTTTTTT	CASSFLANTGELFF
.	TRBV2	TRBJ1-5	once	TGTGCCAGCAGGCCGGGGGGACTTCAGCCCCAGCATTTT	CASRPGGLQPQHF
TRBD2	TRBV6-1	TRBJ2-3	few	TGTGCCAGCAGTGCCCAACTAGCGGGGTTCACAGATACGCAGTATTTT	CASSAQLAGFTDTQYF
.	TRBV7-2	TRBJ1-3	.	TGTGCCAGCAGCTTTCAAGGGGGTTCTGGAAACACCATATATTTT	CASSFQGGSGNTIYF
.	TRBV9	TRBJ1-4	once	TGTGCCAGCAGCCCACAGGGTCTAACTAATGAAAAACTGTTTTTT	CASSPQGLTNEKLFF
TRBD2	TRBV7-3	TRBJ2-1	once	TGTGCCAGCAGCTTATTAACTAGCGGATACAATGAGCAGTTCTTC	CASSLLTSGYNEQFF
.	TRBV9	TRBJ1-2	.	TGTGCCAGCAGCGTAGACAGCTATTATGGCTACACCTTC	CASSVDSYYGYTF
.	TRBV6-5	TRBJ1-2	.	TGTGCCAGCAGTTCGCCGGGAGCCGGAGCGGGCTACACCTTC	CASSSPGAGAGYTF
TRBD1	TRBV7-3	TRBJ1-1	.	TGTGCCAGCAGCTCGGCGACAGGGGAGAACACTGAAGCTTTCTTT	CASSSATGENTEAFF
.	TRBV7-9	TRBJ1-1	.	TGTGCCAGCGGAATACTCGGGGGCTTT	CASGILGGF
.	TRBV11-2	TRBJ2-5	.	TGTGCCAGCAGCTTAGTTTATCGGGGAAAGTACCAAGAGACCCAGTACTTC	CASSLVYRGKYQETQYF
TRBD2	TRBV30	TRBJ2-3	.	TGTGCATGGGGGGCGGGGGGTCGGACAGATACGCAGTATTTT	CAWGAGGRTDTQYF
.	TRBV7-2	TRBJ2-2	.	TGTGCCAGCAGCGCCGGACTTCACGGGGAGCTGTTTTTT	CASSAGLHGELFF
TRBD1	TRBV18	TRBJ1-2	.	TGTGCCAGCTCACAACTCGCCCCCTATAAGGGGACAGGGGATGGCTACACCTTC	CASSQLAPYKGTGDGYTF
.	TRBV10-2	TRBJ1-2	once	TGCGCCAGCAGCGCCGGGACAAGCTATGGCTACACCTTC	CASSAGTSYGYTF